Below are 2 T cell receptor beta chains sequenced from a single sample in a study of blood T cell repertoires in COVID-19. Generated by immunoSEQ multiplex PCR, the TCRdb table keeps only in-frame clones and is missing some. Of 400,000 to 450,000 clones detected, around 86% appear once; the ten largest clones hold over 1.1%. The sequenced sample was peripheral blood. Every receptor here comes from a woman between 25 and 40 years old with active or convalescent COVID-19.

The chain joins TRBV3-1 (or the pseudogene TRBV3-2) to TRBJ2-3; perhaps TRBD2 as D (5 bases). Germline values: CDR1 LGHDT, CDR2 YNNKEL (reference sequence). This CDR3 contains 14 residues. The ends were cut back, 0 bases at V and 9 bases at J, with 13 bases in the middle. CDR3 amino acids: CASSQEVSTGTQYF. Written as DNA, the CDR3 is TGTGCCAGCAGCCAAGAGGTTAGCACGGGAACGCAGTATTTT.

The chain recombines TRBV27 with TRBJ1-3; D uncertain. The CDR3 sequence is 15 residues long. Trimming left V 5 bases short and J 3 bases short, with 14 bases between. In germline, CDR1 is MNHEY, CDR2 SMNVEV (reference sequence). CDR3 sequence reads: CASSRLEGYGNTIYF. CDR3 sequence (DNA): TGTGCCAGCAGTCGCTTAGAGGGATATGGAAACACCATATATTTT.